Below, one T cell receptor beta chain is given with its context. This clonotype was recorded many times. The antigen this receptor binds is unknown. No quality values exist for individual bases; no much larger clone is one base distant. cDNA was synthesized by template-switch 5'RACE using a primer carrying a 10-nucleotide random unique molecular identifier by which each TCR transcript was tagged. Over 180 million TCR-beta sequences, covering 15-18 subjects, were produced in each sequencing run. The RNeasy kit was used to extract total RNA. The KAPA Real-time Library Amplification kit was used to amplify TCR-beta VDJ regions with primers for the TCR constant region and the 5'RACE anchor. Sample indexes and Illumina adaptors were added in a first PCR, and a second PCR then increased library yield. After Ampure bead purification, the TCR product of roughly 650 bp was size-selected on a 2% E-gel SizeSelection system. Before pooling, library quality was checked on a Bioanalyzer, concentration was measured with Qubit, and libraries were quantified with the Kapa Library Quantification kit. An Illumina HiSeq 2500 was used to sequence the libraries paired-end at 2 x 150 bp. To increase sequence diversity, 25-30% phiX was spiked into each library pool. On the study's bioinformatics: The UMI-based MiGEC pipeline processed quality-filtered reads and removed over 85% of raw TCR sequences during error correction. VDJ genes were aligned to IMGT germline references, and each clonotype was defined by a unique CDR3 amino acid sequence together with V-J genes. Clonal expansion, Shannon diversity and CDR3 relatedness (CalcPairwiseDistances, ClusterSamples) were evaluated with VDJtools, and phylogenetic trees were built with CLCbio workbench. Expanded clones were defined as having at least 8 unique UMIs, based on coefficient-of-variation modelling across technical triplicates. TCRdb handled the public reads itself, with Q25 trimming in fastp and clone calling in MiXCR, and kept productive beta chains. Records with the same CDR3 protein are collapsed into one entry carrying the most frequent genes and DNA. The V and J calls here are based on TCRdb, not the publication. Present in this sample are 15,000 to 20,000 distinct CDR3 sequences, 14% of which were seen just once. The top ten hold less than 9% of the sample.

This entry belongs to a study of neurological immune-mediated disorders (dated by TCRdb to about 2019). Notes on the research overall: Peripheral blood TCR-beta repertoires from HTLV-I-associated myelopathy (HAM/TSP) patients, multiple sclerosis patients and healthy controls were compared by UMI-based sequencing. Alongside PBMC samples, the set of some 98 TCR-beta libraries contained longitudinal samples, technical triplicates, and paired CD4+ and CD8+ T-cell subsets that had been sorted. The cohort comprised 65 to 75 subjects: roughly 15 HAM/TSP patients, 35 or so multiple sclerosis patients and 20 healthy controls.

Sorted-subset TCR libraries were prepared from roughly 940,000 sorted CD4+ or CD8+ T cells. Peripheral blood was subjected to Ficoll-Hypaque density gradient centrifugation to isolate PBMCs, which were then cryopreserved in liquid nitrogen. Paired sorted CD4+ and CD8+ subsets came from healthy controls, HAM/TSP patients and MS patients. Its CDR3 holds 14 amino acids, cysteine through phenylalanine. The sequence is cut down to CDR3 DNA, 42 bases in frame from base 1. The V end loses 5 bases and the J end loses 2 bases, and a stretch of 14 bases separates them. CDR1 and CDR2, per the germline V gene (reference sequence), are SGHKS and YYEKEE. Overall study results and their limits: TCR clonal expansion was highest in HAM/TSP patients and lowest in MS patients, with MS patients falling below even healthy controls. No identical CDR3 amino acid sequences were found to be shared among expanded clones across subjects, suggesting that TCR-beta repertoires were private in all groups.

The sequencing sample was made of CD4+ T cells from blood. The sequence joins TRBV5-5 to TRBJ2-7; D gene: possibly TRBD1, on 6 matching bases. This TCR was recovered from a woman aged 60-75 years with HTLV-1-associated myelopathy (HAM/TSP). Here the CDR3 is given as CASSLIRQAYEQYF. The DNA sequence is given as TGTGCCAGCAGTTTGATCCGACAGGCCTACGAGCAGTACTTC.